This T cell receptor beta chain was captured in a study of blood T cell repertoires in COVID-19. On the study more broadly: The United States, Italy and Spain supplied acute and convalescent COVID-19 samples. The cDNA or gDNA used as material had been derived from T cells, B-cell-depleted T cells, or PBMCs.

In the original analysis: For nucleated cells, counts were estimated from reference gene primer amplification. Repertoires were generated with immunoSEQ multiplex PCR, while TCRdb's copy carries only in-frame clones and drops some. Clone size and the V and J calls come from that table; the DNA yielded D and trimming. Of tens of thousands of clones in the sample, roughly 76% were seen once. Germline lookup yields CDR1 LGHDT and CDR2 YNNKEL (reference sequence). The CDR3 runs to 14 residues. Trimming pared 4 bases from V and 8 bases from J, leaving 15 bases between. The V and J genes are TRBV3-1 (or the pseudogene TRBV3-2) and TRBJ2-1; D is possibly TRBD2 (6 bases). The receptor comes from a woman of 80 years or more with active or convalescent COVID-19. The sample consisted of peripheral blood. Here the CDR3 reads CASSRGTRSHEQFF. The DNA of the CDR3 is TGTGCCAGCAGCCGCGGGACGAGAAGCCATGAGCAGTTCTTC.